The T cell receptor (beta chain) under discussion was sequenced for a study of T cell responses to AZD1222 COVID-19 vaccine. About the study: It was second doses at about 4 or about 12 weeks that were pooled.

Measured with immunoSEQ multiplex PCR; TCRdb has only the in-frame clones, and not every one. The sample consists of about 160,000 clones, roughly nine tenths of them appearing once. About this clone: What it binds is not known.

Points from the study as a whole: The sample set comprised mostly white British donors with more females, and clonal diversity was possibly underestimated.

Specimen: peripheral blood, collected on day 0 of AZD1222 vaccination. The receptor was derived from an adult in good health.

The CDR3 DNA reads as TGTGCCAGCAGCTCCCTTGGGGGGGACAACCAGCCCCAGCATTTT. Encoded protein: CASSSLGGDNQPQHF. The chain has TRBV5-4 and TRBJ1-5; D might be TRBD1 (6 bases). The germline gives CDR1 SGHNT, CDR2 YYREEE (reference sequence). This CDR3 region has 15 residues. Trimming stripped 3 bases from V and 7 bases from J, with 17 bases between.